This T cell receptor (beta chain) was sequenced for a study of T cell changes during pregnancy in multiple sclerosis. V lost 0 bases to trimming and J lost 7 bases, with 8 bases between them. Germline assignment: CDR1 SGHNT and CDR2 YYREEE (reference sequence). The CDR3 is made up of 14 amino acids. Profiled with immunoSEQ multiplex PCR; TCRdb holds only in-frame clones, not every one. In the table there are around 30,000 clones, almost 90% of which are singletons. The sequencing used CD4+ T cells from peripheral blood mononuclear cells, collected in the third trimester of pregnancy. This chain joins TRBV5-4 and TRBJ2-6, with D unclear. This clonotype was obtained from a female donor in good health, enrolled as a control in a pregnancy study. The CDR3 DNA reads TGTGCCAGCAGCTTGGTCGGTTTAGCCAACGTCCTGACTTTC. This sequence encodes CASSLVGLANVLTF.